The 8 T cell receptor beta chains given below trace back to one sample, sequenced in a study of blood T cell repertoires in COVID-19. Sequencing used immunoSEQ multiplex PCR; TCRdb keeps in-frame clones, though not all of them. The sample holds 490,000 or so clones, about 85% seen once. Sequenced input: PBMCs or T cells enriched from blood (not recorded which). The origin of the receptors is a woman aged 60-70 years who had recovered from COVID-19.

CDR3 bases: TGTGCCAGCTCACCCGGGACAGGTACCGAAAAACTGTTTTTT. This sequence encodes CASSPGTGTEKLFF. The chain has TRBV18 and TRBJ1-4; 8 bases map to TRBD1. Per the germline V gene, CDR1 is KGHSH and CDR2 is LQKENI. V shed 3 bases and J 8 bases; nucleotides not matched to a gene: 5. The CDR3 sequence is 14 residues long. Full variable domain (remainder filled in from reference TRBV18 and TRBJ1-4): NAGVMQNPRHLVRRRGQEARLRCSPMKGHSHVYWYRQLPEEGLKFMVYLQKENIIDESGMPKERFSAEFPKEGPSILRIQQVVRGDSAAYFCASSPGTGTEKLFFGSGTQLSVL.

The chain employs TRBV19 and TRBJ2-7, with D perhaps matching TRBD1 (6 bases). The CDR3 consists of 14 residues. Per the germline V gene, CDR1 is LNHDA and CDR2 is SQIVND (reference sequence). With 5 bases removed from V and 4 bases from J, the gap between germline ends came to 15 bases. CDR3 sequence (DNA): TGTGCCAGTAGTGTTAAGACAGGCGAATACGAGCAGTACGTC. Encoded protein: CASSVKTGEYEQYV.

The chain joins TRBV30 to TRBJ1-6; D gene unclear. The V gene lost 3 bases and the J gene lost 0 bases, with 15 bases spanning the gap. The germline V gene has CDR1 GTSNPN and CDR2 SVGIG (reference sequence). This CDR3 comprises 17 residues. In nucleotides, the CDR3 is TGTGCCTGGAGGGAGGCCGCGGCGAGCTCCTATAATTCACCCCTCCACTTT. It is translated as CAWREAAASSYNSPLHF.

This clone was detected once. CDR3 DNA sequence: TGTGCCAGCAGCCTTCCCTCGGCAGGGTATACTGAAGCTTTCTTT. Its translation: CASSLPSAGYTEAFF. The rearrangement joins TRBV28 to TRBJ1-1, with D possibly matching TRBD1 (5 bases). CDR1 is MDHEN, CDR2 SYDVKM, per germline. Trimming cost V 6 bases and J 5 bases, with 19 bases left between them. The CDR3 extends over 15 amino acids.

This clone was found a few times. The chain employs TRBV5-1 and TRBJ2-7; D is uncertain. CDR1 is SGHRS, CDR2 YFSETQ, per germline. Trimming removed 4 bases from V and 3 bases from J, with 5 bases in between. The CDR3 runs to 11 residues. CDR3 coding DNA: TGCGCCAGCAGCACACACTACGAGCAGTACTTC. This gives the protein CASSTHYEQYF.

CDR3 residues: CASSLKAGGLGEQYF. DNA for the CDR3: TGTGCCAGCAGTTTAAAGGCGGGGGGGCTGGGGGAGCAGTACTTC. This chain uses TRBV27 with TRBJ2-7, with TRBD2 matching over 9 bases. CDR1 and CDR2 (germline): MNHEY, SMNVEV (reference sequence). V dropped 2 bases and J dropped 7; count of bases not matched to a gene: 9. This CDR3 is built from 15 residues.

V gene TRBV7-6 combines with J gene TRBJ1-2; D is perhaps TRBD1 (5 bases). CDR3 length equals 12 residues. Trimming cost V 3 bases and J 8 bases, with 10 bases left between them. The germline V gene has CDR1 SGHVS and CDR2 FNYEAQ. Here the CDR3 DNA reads TGTGCCAGCAGCTTCGGGGGAGACGGCTACACCTTC. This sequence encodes CASSFGGDGYTF.

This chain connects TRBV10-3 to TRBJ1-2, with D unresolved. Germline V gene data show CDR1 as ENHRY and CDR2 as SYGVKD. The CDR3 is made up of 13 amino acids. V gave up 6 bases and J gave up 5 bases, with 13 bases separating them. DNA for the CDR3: TGTGCCATCAGGGCGGCGGGCGCGTATGGCTACACCTTC. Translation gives CAIRAAGAYGYTF.